The rows below give T cell receptor beta chains drawn from one sample of a study of immune evolution from preneoplasia to lung adenocarcinoma. Only in-frame clones appear in the TCRdb table, and some are missing; sequencing was by immunoSEQ multiplex PCR. Of approximately 12,000 clones detected, 75% to 90% appear once; the ten largest clones hold roughly 4%. Sequenced: FFPE invasive lung adenocarcinoma tissue. The receptors here all came from a person aged 65 to 85 with invasive lung adenocarcinoma. Each CDR3 is given with its conserved first and last residue. A D gene is named only where the DNA matches it firmly. Size values are once, few and many counts, or a class for expanded clones, and some rows have none.

j_gene | v_gene | len | abundance | d_gene | CDR3aa | CDR3nt
TRBJ1-2 | TRBV11-2 | 13 | NA | NA | CASSLGQSYGYTF | TGTGCCAGCAGCTTAGGCCAGTCCTATGGCTACACCTTC
TRBJ1-3 | TRBV9 | 16 | NA | NA | CASSHPGGGSGNTIYF | TGTGCCAGCAGCCACCCGGGTGGGGGCAGTGGAAACACCATATATTTT
TRBJ2-1 | TRBV2 | 13 | NA | NA | CAREQGPYNEQFF | TGTGCCAGAGAACAGGGCCCCTACAATGAGCAGTTCTTC
TRBJ2-1 | TRBV29-1 | 16 | NA | NA | CSASHTRGVQGNEQFF | TGCAGCGCTTCCCACACCAGGGGGGTACAGGGGAATGAGCAGTTCTTC
TRBJ2-3 | TRBV30 | 18 | NA | TRBD2 | CAWSVQWASGGLGDTQYF | TGTGCCTGGAGTGTACAATGGGCTAGCGGGGGGCTGGGGGATACGCAGTATTTT
TRBJ2-3 | TRBV27 | 16 | NA | NA | CASSLAGRPSTDTQYF | TGTGCCAGCAGTTTAGCGGGGAGACCTAGCACAGATACGCAGTATTTT
TRBJ2-1 | TRBV5-4 | 15 | NA | NA | CASSFEQSSYNEQFF | TGTGCCAGCAGCTTTGAGCAGAGCTCCTACAATGAGCAGTTCTTC
TRBJ1-3 | TRBV5-1 | 17 | NA | NA | CASSLEGQTSSGNTIYF | TGCGCCAGCAGCTTGGAAGGTCAGACGAGCTCTGGAAACACCATATATTTT
TRBJ1-5 | TRBV6-5 | 11 | NA | NA | CASHSNQPQHF | TGTGCCAGCCACTCAAATCAGCCCCAGCATTTT
TRBJ2-7 | TRBV7-2 | 14 | NA | TRBD2 | CASRGTSGRNEQYF | TGTGCCAGCAGGGGGACTAGCGGGAGAAACGAGCAGTACTTC
TRBJ1-5 | TRBV6-1 | 12 | once | NA | CASTDPERPQHF | TGTGCCAGCACCGACCCAGAAAGGCCCCAGCATTTT
TRBJ1-1 | TRBV5-1 | 15 | NA | NA | CASSPLGEVNTEAFF | TGCGCCAGCAGCCCCTTAGGGGAGGTGAACACTGAAGCTTTCTTT
TRBJ2-7 | TRBV5-1 | 14 | NA | TRBD1 | CASSLRTGGDEQYF | TGCGCCAGCAGCCTAAGGACAGGGGGCGACGAGCAGTACTTC
TRBJ1-3 | TRBV5-6 | 14 | once | NA | CASNQRGAGNTIYF | TGTGCCAGCAACCAACGGGGGGCTGGAAACACCATATATTTT
TRBJ1-1 | TRBV9 | 16 | NA | NA | CASSVGPLGMNTEAFF | TGTGCCAGCAGCGTAGGCCCTCTAGGGATGAACACTGAAGCTTTCTTT
TRBJ1-1 | TRBV19 | 16 | few | TRBD1 | CASRPTPGQGLTEAFF | TGTGCCAGTAGACCAACCCCCGGACAGGGGCTCACTGAAGCTTTCTTT
TRBJ2-1 | TRBV28 | 15 | NA | TRBD2 | CASSLPGLGYNEQFF | TGTGCCAGCAGTCTTCCGGGACTAGGGTACAATGAGCAGTTCTTC
TRBJ1-1 | TRBV28 | 13 | few | TRBD1 | CASRGQVNTEAFF | TGTGCCAGCCGGGGACAGGTGAACACTGAAGCTTTCTTT
TRBJ2-3 | TRBV29-1 | 15 | NA | TRBD2 | CSVVASGRFADTQYF | TGCAGCGTTGTAGCTAGCGGGAGATTCGCAGATACGCAGTATTTT
TRBJ2-7 | TRBV28 | 12 | NA | NA | CARTRTEYEQYF | TGTGCCAGAACCAGGACAGAATACGAGCAGTACTTC
TRBJ1-3 | TRBV11-3 | 15 | NA | NA | CASSLGVNSGNTIYF | TGTGCCAGCAGCTTGGGGGTGAACTCTGGAAACACCATATATTTT
TRBJ1-1 | TRBV2 | 13 | NA | NA | CASSLQAGGGTFF | TGTGCCAGCAGTCTCCAAGCGGGGGGGGGAACTTTCTTT
TRBJ2-1 | TRBV9 | 15 | NA | NA | CASKPGAGEGNEQFF | TGTGCCAGCAAACCGGGGGCAGGCGAAGGGAATGAGCAGTTCTTC
TRBJ2-5 | TRBV7-7 | 13 | NA | NA | CASSLERGETQYF | TGTGCTAGCAGCCTAGAGAGGGGTGAGACCCAGTACTTC
TRBJ1-2 | TRBV28 | 13 | NA | NA | CASRPSGGYGYTF | TGTGCCAGCAGGCCCAGCGGGGGCTATGGCTACACCTTC
TRBJ2-5 | TRBV6-1 | 11 | NA | NA | CASSESETQYF | TGTGCCAGCAGTGAGTCGGAGACCCAGTACTTC
TRBJ2-2 | TRBV7-7 | 14 | NA | NA | CASSQTRGTGELFF | TGTGCTAGCAGCCAAACAAGGGGTACCGGGGAGCTGTTTTTT
TRBJ1-3 | TRBV4-1 | 18 | NA | NA | CASSQDWQGLGSGNTIYF | TGCGCCAGCAGCCAAGATTGGCAGGGTCTAGGTTCTGGAAACACCATATATTTT
TRBJ2-3 | TRBV7-6 | 17 | NA | TRBD2 | CASSLAYPGGGADTQYF | TGTGCCAGCAGCTTAGCTTATCCTGGGGGAGGGGCAGATACGCAGTATTTT
TRBJ2-3 | TRBV9 | 15 | NA | NA | CASSPTHQGRDTQYF | TGTGCCAGCAGCCCAACACACCAGGGGAGAGATACGCAGTATTTT
TRBJ2-4 | TRBV4-1 | 17 | NA | TRBD2 | CASSHAGLAGGQNIQYF | TGCGCCAGCAGCCACGCCGGACTAGCGGGAGGCCAAAACATTCAGTACTTC
TRBJ1-2 | TRBV5-1 | 15 | NA | NA | CASSLPGREGNGYTF | TGCGCCAGCAGCCTCCCGGGCAGGGAAGGTAATGGCTACACCTTC
TRBJ1-4 | TRBV14 | 15 | few | NA | CASSQDADGGQKLFF | TGTGCCAGCAGCCAAGACGCGGACGGAGGGCAAAAACTGTTTTTT
TRBJ1-2 | TRBV30 | 13 | NA | NA | CASQSDRNYGYTF | TGTGCCTCTCAATCGGACAGAAACTATGGCTACACCTTC
TRBJ1-1 | TRBV5-8 | 14 | NA | NA | CASSLQGGETEAFF | TGTGCCAGCAGCCTCCAGGGCGGGGAGACTGAAGCTTTCTTT
TRBJ1-5 | TRBV28 | 15 | NA | NA | CASSLHGAHQQPQHF | TGTGCCAGCAGTTTACATGGGGCACACCAGCAGCCCCAGCATTTT
TRBJ1-1 | TRBV28 | 17 | NA | TRBD1 | CASSLWDGTGRNTEAFF | TGTGCCAGCAGTTTATGGGATGGGACAGGGCGAAACACTGAAGCTTTCTTT
TRBJ2-5 | TRBV20-1 | 10 | NA | NA | CSASQETQYF | TGCAGTGCGTCACAAGAGACCCAGTACTTC
TRBJ2-1 | TRBV27 | 15 | NA | TRBD2 | CASSFGAGGPYEQFF | TGTGCCAGCAGTTTTGGGGCGGGAGGGCCATATGAGCAGTTCTTC
TRBJ2-7 | TRBV28 | 12 | NA | NA | CASSLGTYEQYF | TGTGCCAGCAGTTTAGGTACCTACGAGCAGTACTTC
TRBJ2-1 | TRBV30 | 15 | NA | TRBD2 | CAWSVQLAGGNEQFF | TGTGCCTGGAGTGTTCAGCTAGCGGGAGGAAATGAGCAGTTCTTC
TRBJ2-2 | TRBV5-1 | 15 | once | NA | CASSLAWTSDGELFF | TGCGCCAGCAGCTTGGCCTGGACTTCGGACGGGGAGCTGTTTTTT
TRBJ2-7 | TRBV15 | 14 | NA | NA | CATSRGGQGYEQYF | TGTGCCACCAGCAGAGGAGGGCAGGGCTACGAGCAGTACTTC
TRBJ2-1 | TRBV7-7 | 16 | once | NA | CASSSEAGNSYNEQFF | TGTGCTAGCAGCTCTGAGGCCGGAAACTCCTACAATGAGCAGTTCTTC
TRBJ2-7 | TRBV30 | 15 | NA | TRBD2 | CAWSVGAGVPVGEYF | TGTGCCTGGAGTGTAGGAGCGGGAGTCCCCGTTGGGGAGTACTTC
TRBJ1-5 | TRBV29-1 | 14 | few | TRBD1 | CSVLDRGTNQPQHF | TGCAGCGTCCTGGACAGGGGAACGAATCAGCCCCAGCATTTT
TRBJ2-7 | TRBV19 | 14 | NA | TRBD1 | CASSNGDSSYEQYF | TGTGCCAGTAGTAATGGGGACAGCTCCTACGAGCAGTACTTC
TRBJ2-3 | TRBV5-1 | 13 | once | NA | CASSFSWGDTQYF | TGCGCCAGCAGCTTTTCTTGGGGAGATACGCAGTATTTT
TRBJ1-2 | TRBV2 | 14 | NA | TRBD1 | CASSEGQEYYGYTF | TGTGCCAGCAGTGAGGGACAGGAGTACTATGGCTACACCTTC
TRBJ2-1 | TRBV29-1 | 18 | NA | TRBD1 | CSVEDWVKAQGDRNEQFF | TGCAGCGTTGAAGATTGGGTAAAAGCTCAGGGGGACAGGAATGAGCAGTTCTTC
TRBJ1-3 | TRBV7-9 | 15 | NA | NA | CASSEAGIGRDTIYF | TGTGCCAGCAGCGAAGCAGGGATCGGTCGGGACACCATATATTTT